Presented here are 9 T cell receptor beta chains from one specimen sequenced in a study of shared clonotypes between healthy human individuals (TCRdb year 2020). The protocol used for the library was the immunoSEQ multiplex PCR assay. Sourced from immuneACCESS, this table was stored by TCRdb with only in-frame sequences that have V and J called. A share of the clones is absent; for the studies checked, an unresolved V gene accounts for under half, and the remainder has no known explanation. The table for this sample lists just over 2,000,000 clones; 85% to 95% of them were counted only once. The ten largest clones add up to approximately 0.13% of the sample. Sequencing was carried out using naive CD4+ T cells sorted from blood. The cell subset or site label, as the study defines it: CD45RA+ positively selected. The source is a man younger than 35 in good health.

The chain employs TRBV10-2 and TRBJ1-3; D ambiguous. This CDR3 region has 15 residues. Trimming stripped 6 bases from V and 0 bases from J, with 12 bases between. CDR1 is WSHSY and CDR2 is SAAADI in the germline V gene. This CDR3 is CASSEGGSSGNTIYF. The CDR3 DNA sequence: TGCGCCAGCAGCGAGGGAGGATCCTCTGGAAACACCATATATTTT.

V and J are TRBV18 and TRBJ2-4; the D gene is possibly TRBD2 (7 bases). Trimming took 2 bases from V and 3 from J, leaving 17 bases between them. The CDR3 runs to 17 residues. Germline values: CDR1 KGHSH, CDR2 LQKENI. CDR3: CASSPGGAGAVKNIQYF. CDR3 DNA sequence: TGTGCCAGCTCACCAGGGGGGGCCGGTGCAGTCAAAAACATTCAGTACTTC.

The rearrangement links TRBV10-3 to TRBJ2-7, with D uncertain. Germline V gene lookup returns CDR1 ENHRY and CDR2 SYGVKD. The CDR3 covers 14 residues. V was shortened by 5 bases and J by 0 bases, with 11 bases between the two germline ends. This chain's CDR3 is CAISTGGSSYEQYF. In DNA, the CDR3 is TGTGCCATCAGTACCGGCGGAAGCTCCTACGAGCAGTACTTC.

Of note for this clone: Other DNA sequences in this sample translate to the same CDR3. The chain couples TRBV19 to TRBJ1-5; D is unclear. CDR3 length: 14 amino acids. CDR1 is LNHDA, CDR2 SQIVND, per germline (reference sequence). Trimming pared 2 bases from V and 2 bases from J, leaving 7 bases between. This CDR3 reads CASSIQGGNQPQHF. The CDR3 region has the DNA TGTGCCAGTAGTATACAAGGAGGCAATCAGCCCCAGCATTTT.

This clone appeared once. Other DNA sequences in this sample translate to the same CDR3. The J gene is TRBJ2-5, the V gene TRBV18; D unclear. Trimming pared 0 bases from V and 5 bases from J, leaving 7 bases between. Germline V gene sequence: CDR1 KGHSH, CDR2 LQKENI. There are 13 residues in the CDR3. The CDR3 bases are TGTGCCAGCTCACCACCGAGCCTTGAGACCCAGTACTTC. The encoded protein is CASSPPSLETQYF. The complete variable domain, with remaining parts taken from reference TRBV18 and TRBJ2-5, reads NAGVMQNPRHLVRRRGQEARLRCSPMKGHSHVYWYRQLPEEGLKFMVYLQKENIIDESGMPKERFSAEFPKEGPSILRIQQVVRGDSAAYFCASSPPSLETQYFGPGTRLLVL.

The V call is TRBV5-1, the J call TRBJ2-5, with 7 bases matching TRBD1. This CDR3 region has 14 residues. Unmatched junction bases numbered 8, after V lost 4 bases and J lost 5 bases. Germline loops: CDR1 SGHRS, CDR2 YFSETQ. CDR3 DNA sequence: TGCGCCAGCAGCCGAGTGACAGGGAGCGAGACCCAGTACTTC. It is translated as CASSRVTGSETQYF. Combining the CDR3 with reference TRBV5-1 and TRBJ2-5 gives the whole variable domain KAGVTQTPRYLIKTRGQQVTLSCSPISGHRSVSWYQQTPGQGLQFLFEYFSETQRNKGNFPGRFSGRQFSNSRSEMNVSTLELGDSALYLCASSRVTGSETQYFGPGTRLLVL.

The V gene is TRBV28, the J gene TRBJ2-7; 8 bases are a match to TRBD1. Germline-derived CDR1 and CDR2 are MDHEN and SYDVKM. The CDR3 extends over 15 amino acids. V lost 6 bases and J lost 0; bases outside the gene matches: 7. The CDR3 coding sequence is TGTGCCAGCAGGGCTGTTGGACAGGGCTCCTACGAGCAGTACTTC. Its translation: CASRAVGQGSYEQYF.

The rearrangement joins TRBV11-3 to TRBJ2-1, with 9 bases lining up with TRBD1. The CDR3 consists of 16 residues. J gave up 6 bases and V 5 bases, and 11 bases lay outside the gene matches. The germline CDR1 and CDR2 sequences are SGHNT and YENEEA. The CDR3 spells CASSQQGADVGNEQFF. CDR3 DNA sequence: TGTGCCAGCAGCCAACAGGGGGCGGATGTGGGCAATGAGCAGTTCTTC. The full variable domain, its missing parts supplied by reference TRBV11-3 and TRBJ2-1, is EAGVVQSPRYKIIEKKQPVAFWCNPISGHNTLYWYLQNLGQGPELLIRYENEEAVDDSQLPKDRFSAERLKGVDSTLKIQPAELGDSAVYLCASSQQGADVGNEQFFGPGTRLTVL.

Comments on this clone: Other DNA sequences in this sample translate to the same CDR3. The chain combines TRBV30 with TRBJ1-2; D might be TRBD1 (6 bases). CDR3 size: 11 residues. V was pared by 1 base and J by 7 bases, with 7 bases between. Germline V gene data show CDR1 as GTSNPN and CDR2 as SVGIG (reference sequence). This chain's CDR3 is CAWSEGVGYTF. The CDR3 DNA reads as TGTGCCTGGAGTGAGGGGGTTGGCTACACCTTC.